Following are 26 T cell receptor beta chains from one sample sequenced in a study of cytomegalovirus exposure and HLA in healthy donors. PCR was performed using 60 Vbeta and 13 Jbeta primers. The repertoire was sequenced with immunoSEQ multiplex PCR; TCRdb's copy has only in-frame clones and lacks some. Of around 110,000 clones detected, roughly three fifths appear once; the ten largest clones hold about 8.3%. Sequences were obtained from PBMCs. Every receptor here comes from a woman aged 40 to 55 in good health and CMV-seropositive.

This clone occurred a few times. V is TRBV27 and J is TRBJ2-1, with 9 bases matching TRBD1. Germline-derived CDR1 and CDR2 are MNHEY and SMNVEV (reference sequence). The ends lost 0 bases at V and 2 bases at J; junction bases unmatched: 5. The length of the CDR3 is 17 residues. The CDR3 DNA is TGTGCCAGCAGTTTATCGGGGGACAGGGCCGCCTACAATGAGCAGTTCTTC. It translates to CASSLSGDRAAYNEQFF.

The chain uses TRBV5-6 and TRBJ2-3, with 10 bases lining up with TRBD1. V gave up 2 bases and J gave up 3 bases; unmatched junction bases: 3. Germline CDR1 SGHDT, CDR2 YYEEEE. This CDR3 region has 15 residues. The CDR3 here is CASSLRTGGTDTQYF. The CDR3 DNA sequence: TGTGCCAGCAGCTTACGGACAGGGGGTACAGATACGCAGTATTTT.

This clone was picked up a small number of times. The CDR3 reads CASSYPGSGLFF. The CDR3 DNA reads as TGTGCCAGCAGTTACCCCGGGAGTGGCCTGTTCTTC. The J gene is TRBJ2-1, the V gene TRBV6-5, with D possibly TRBD2 on 6 matching bases. With 2 bases removed from V and 15 bases from J, the gap between germline ends came to 14 bases. This CDR3 comprises 12 residues. Germline CDR1 reads MNHEY; CDR2 reads SVGAGI.

This clone showed up just a few times. This sequence joins TRBV6-5 and TRBJ2-1; the match to TRBD2 covers 7 bases. V was clipped by 2 bases and J by 9 bases; unmatched bases: 10. This CDR3 is 15 amino acids long. Germline CDR1 is MNHEY and CDR2 is SVGAGI. CDR3: CASSYMSGGGGEQFF. The CDR3 region has the DNA TGTGCCAGCAGTTACATGTCGGGAGGCGGCGGTGAGCAGTTCTTC.

This sequence joins TRBV4-2 and TRBJ2-1, with 12 bases identical to TRBD2. Germline trimming cut 2 bases from V and 8 bases from J; bases unmatched to any gene: 7. The CDR3 has 16 residues. Germline values: CDR1 LGHNA, CDR2 YNFKEQ. CDR3 DNA: TGTGCCAGCAGCCAACAGACTAGCGGGGGAGTCGATGAGCAGTTCTTC. Translating it yields CASSQQTSGGVDEQFF.

V and J are TRBV28 and TRBJ2-7, with D possibly TRBD2 on 6 matching bases. This CDR3 has 15 amino acids. The V and J ends lost 7 bases and 4 bases respectively, with 20 bases between them. Germline values: CDR1 MDHEN, CDR2 SYDVKM. DNA for the CDR3: TGTGCCAGCATCCAGGCCGGCGGGATGGCGTACGAGCAGTACTTC. This codes for CASIQAGGMAYEQYF.

This clone was counted between two and nine times. The rearrangement uses TRBV27 and TRBJ1-1; the D is unclear. V shed 3 bases and J shed 0 bases, with 5 bases lying between them. Germline lookup yields CDR1 MNHEY and CDR2 SMNVEV (reference sequence). The CDR3 totals 13 residues. The CDR3: CASSFQMNTEAFF. The DNA for the CDR3 is TGTGCCAGCAGTTTCCAGATGAACACTGAAGCTTTCTTT.

The chain uses TRBV2 and TRBJ1-2; maybe TRBD1 (6 bases). In germline, CDR1 is SNHLY, CDR2 FYNNEI. The CDR3 length is 14 residues. V gave up 3 bases and J gave up 5 bases, with 13 bases separating them. The DNA for the CDR3 is TGTGCCAGCAGTGATGTGGGGGCGGCTTATGGCTACACCTTC. It is translated as CASSDVGAAYGYTF.

V and J are TRBV14 and TRBJ1-1; D uncertain. CDR3 length: 17 amino acids. Germline V gene lookup returns CDR1 SGHDN and CDR2 FVKESK. Trimming removed 3 bases from V and 1 base from J, with 18 bases in between. CDR3 region: CASSQQTKAGWNTEAFF. The CDR3 nucleotides are TGTGCCAGCAGCCAGCAAACCAAGGCAGGATGGAACACTGAAGCTTTCTTT.

The sample holds a few counts of this clone. The chain combines TRBV6-5 with TRBJ1-5; D is possibly TRBD1 (5 bases). Trimming shortened V by 5 bases and J by 1 base, and 12 bases separated the two germline ends. In germline, CDR1 is MNHEY, CDR2 SVGAGI. The CDR3 is made up of 15 amino acids. Written as DNA, the CDR3 is TGTGCCAGCAGTGGGGACGGGGGGAGCAATCAGCCCCAGCATTTT. Translation: CASSGDGGSNQPQHF.

This clone showed up just a few times. The V gene is TRBV5-1, the J gene TRBJ2-5; 12 bases match TRBD2. Germline loops: CDR1 SGHRS, CDR2 YFSETQ. CDR3 size: 17 residues. J gave up 0 bases and V 4 bases, and 7 bases lay outside the gene matches. CDR3 in DNA: TGCGCCAGCAGCGCCGGACTAGCGGGGCCTTACCAAGAGACCCAGTACTTC. This sequence encodes CASSAGLAGPYQETQYF. Supplemented by reference TRBV5-1 and TRBJ2-5, the full variable domain reads KAGVTQTPRYLIKTRGQQVTLSCSPISGHRSVSWYQQTPGQGLQFLFEYFSETQRNKGNFPGRFSGRQFSNSRSEMNVSTLELGDSALYLCASSAGLAGPYQETQYFGPGTRLLVL.

The gene calls are TRBV7-6 and TRBJ2-1; TRBD2 aligns across 9 bases. CDR3 length: 16 residues. The germline gives CDR1 SGHVS, CDR2 FNYEAQ. The V segment lost 1 base and the J segment 7 bases; nucleotides outside the gene matches: 8. The CDR3 nucleotides are TGTGCCAGCAGCTTAGGGCGGCGGGAGGGCGGGAATGAGCAGTTCTTC. Protein sequence: CASSLGRREGGNEQFF.

This chain connects TRBV14 to TRBJ2-7; D perhaps matches TRBD1 (5 bases). Germline V gene data show CDR1 as SGHDN and CDR2 as FVKESK. Trimming left V 0 bases short and J 6 bases short, with 9 bases between. The CDR3 is 13 residues long. The CDR3 spells CASSQEEGVEQYF. For the CDR3, the DNA is TGTGCCAGCAGCCAAGAGGAAGGGGTCGAGCAGTACTTC.

The genes are TRBV7-3 and TRBJ2-7; TRBD1 agrees at 9 bases. Germline CDR1 is SGHTA and CDR2 is FQGTGA. The CDR3 loop spans 14 amino acids. V lost 8 bases to trimming and J lost 4 bases; unmatched junction nucleotides: 9. CDR3 bases: TGTGCCAGCGCGCCTACAGGGGGCAGTTACGAGCAGTACTTC. Its protein is CASAPTGGSYEQYF.

V is TRBV10-3 and J is TRBJ2-2, with 7 positions matching TRBD2. The CDR3 length is 13 residues. CDR1 is ENHRY, CDR2 SYGVKD, per germline. With 10 bases clipped from V and 5 bases from J, the junction kept 7 bases outside the gene matches. The CDR3 is CANRDYSTGELFF. Written as DNA, the CDR3 is TGTGCCAACCGGGACTATTCTACCGGGGAGCTGTTTTTT.

The J gene is TRBJ2-3, the V gene TRBV10-3, with TRBD1 matching 7 bases. CDR1 and CDR2 (germline): ENHRY, SYGVKD. With V trimmed by 2 bases and J by 2 bases, 10 bases remained unmatched. The CDR3 sequence is 17 residues long. The CDR3 loop is CAISEILGQTNTDTQYF. The CDR3 bases are TGTGCCATCAGTGAGATTTTGGGACAGACCAACACAGATACGCAGTATTTT.

The chain joins TRBV28 to TRBJ2-7; TRBD1 agrees at 8 bases. CDR3 size: 14 residues. CDR1 MDHEN and CDR2 SYDVKM come from the germline V gene. J gave up 6 bases and V 1 base, and 5 bases lay outside the gene matches. CDR3 loop: CASSLYRGAREQYF. CDR3 sequence (DNA): TGTGCCAGCAGTTTATACAGGGGGGCGCGCGAGCAGTACTTC.

This chain joins TRBV7-3 and TRBJ2-7, with D perhaps TRBD1 (7 bases). Trimming removed 5 bases at V and 2 bases at J, with 16 bases between. Germline V gene sequence: CDR1 SGHTA, CDR2 FQGTGA. The CDR3 sequence is 15 residues long. The CDR3 region is CASSQEAGGTYEQYF. The CDR3 DNA reads TGTGCCAGCAGCCAGGAGGCAGGGGGGACCTACGAGCAGTACTTC. Supplemented by reference TRBV7-3 and TRBJ2-7, the full variable domain reads GAGVSQTPSNKVTEKGKYVELRCDPISGHTALYWYRQSLGQGPEFLIYFQGTGAADDSGLPNDRFFAVRPEGSVSTLKIQRTERGDSAVYLCASSQEAGGTYEQYFGPGTRLTVT.

Only one count was recorded for this clone. The chain couples TRBV6-1 to TRBJ1-5; no firm D call. V lost 1 base and J lost 3, with 10 bases in between. The length of the CDR3 is 15 residues. The germline gives CDR1 MNHNS, CDR2 SASEGT. In DNA, the CDR3 is TGTGCCAGCAGTGAAGGCCCCCTGGCCAATCAGCCCCAGCATTTT. Its protein product is CASSEGPLANQPQHF.

There are a few counts of this clone. V is TRBV29-1 and J is TRBJ1-4; D possibly corresponds to TRBD1 (6 bases). V lost 7 bases, J lost 8 bases, and 17 bases lay in between. CDR3 length: 13 amino acids. Germline loops: CDR1 SQVTM, CDR2 ANQGSEA. CDR3: CSAQAAGTEKLFF. CDR3 in DNA: TGCAGCGCCCAGGCCGCAGGGACAGAAAAACTGTTTTTT.

CDR3 amino acids: CASSQDSEQGNYEQYF. In nucleotides, the CDR3 is TGTGCCAGCAGCCAAGATAGCGAACAGGGGAACTACGAGCAGTACTTC. The J gene is TRBJ2-7, the V gene TRBV4-2; 7 nucleotides line up with TRBD1. The CDR3 covers 16 residues. V lost 0 bases and J lost 3; bases outside the gene matches: 8. Germline-derived CDR1 and CDR2 are LGHNA and YNFKEQ.

The chain has TRBV28 and TRBJ2-7, with TRBD2 matching 8 bases. The CDR3 spans 15 residues. In germline, CDR1 is MDHEN, CDR2 SYDVKM. V lost 1 base and J lost 2; bases outside the gene matches: 4. The CDR3 is CASSLSGGGPYEQYF. As DNA, the CDR3 is TGTGCCAGCAGTTTATCCGGCGGGGGGCCCTACGAGCAGTACTTC.

This sequence joins TRBV6-1 and TRBJ2-3, with D possibly TRBD1 on 5 matching bases. CDR3 length: 13 residues. Deletions cut 10 bases from V and 0 bases from J, with 11 bases between. Germline CDR1 is MNHNS and CDR2 is SASEGT. This chain's CDR3 is CAIGVQSTDTQYF. In nucleotides, the CDR3 is TGTGCCATAGGGGTCCAGAGCACAGATACGCAGTATTTT.

This chain connects TRBV2 to TRBJ2-7; TRBD2 might be the D (5 bases). Trimming pared 4 bases from V and 2 bases from J, leaving 12 bases between. The CDR3 contains 14 residues. The germline V gene encodes CDR1 SNHLY and CDR2 FYNNEI. The CDR3 spells CASSVGLAPYEQYF. For the CDR3, the DNA is TGTGCCAGCAGTGTTGGGCTAGCCCCCTACGAGCAGTACTTC.

V gene TRBV27 combines with J gene TRBJ2-3; 8 bases are a match to TRBD1. With V trimmed by 7 bases and J by 0 bases, 12 bases remained unmatched. The germline V gene encodes CDR1 MNHEY and CDR2 SMNVEV (reference sequence). The CDR3 consists of 17 residues. The CDR3 loop reads CASNVGLGQGSTDTQYF. The CDR3 DNA follows: TGTGCCAGCAACGTCGGTCTAGGACAGGGTAGCACAGATACGCAGTATTTT.

This chain links TRBV6-1 with TRBJ1-5; D gene ambiguous. The V gene's germline CDR1 is MNHNS and CDR2 SASEGT. The CDR3 totals 14 residues. Trimming took off 3 bases at V and 3 bases at J, with 9 bases between the two ends. CDR3 DNA sequence: TGTGCCAGCAGTGAGGTTACAAACAATCAGCCCCAGCATTTT. Translating it yields CASSEVTNNQPQHF.